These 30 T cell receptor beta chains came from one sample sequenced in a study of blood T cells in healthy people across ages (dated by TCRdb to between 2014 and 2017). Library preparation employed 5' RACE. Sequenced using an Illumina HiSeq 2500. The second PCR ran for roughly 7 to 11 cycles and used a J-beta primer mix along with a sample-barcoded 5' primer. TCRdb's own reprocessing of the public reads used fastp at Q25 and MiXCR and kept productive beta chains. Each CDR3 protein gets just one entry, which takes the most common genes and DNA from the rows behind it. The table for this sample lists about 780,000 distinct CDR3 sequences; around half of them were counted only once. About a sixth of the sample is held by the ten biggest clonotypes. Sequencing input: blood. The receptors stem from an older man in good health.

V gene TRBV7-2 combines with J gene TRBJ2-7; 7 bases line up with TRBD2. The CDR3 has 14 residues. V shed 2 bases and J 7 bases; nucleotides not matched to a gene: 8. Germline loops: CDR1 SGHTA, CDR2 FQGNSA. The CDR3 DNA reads TGTGCCAGCAGCTTAAAGGCGCGGGAGAGTGAGCAGTACTTC. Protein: CASSLKARESEQYF.

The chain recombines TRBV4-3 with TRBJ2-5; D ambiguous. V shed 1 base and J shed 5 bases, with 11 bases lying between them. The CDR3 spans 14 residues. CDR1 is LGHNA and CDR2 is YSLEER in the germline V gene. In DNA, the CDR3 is TGCGCCAGCAGCCAAGGTTCACAGTCGGAGACCCAGTACTTC. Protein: CASSQGSQSETQYF.

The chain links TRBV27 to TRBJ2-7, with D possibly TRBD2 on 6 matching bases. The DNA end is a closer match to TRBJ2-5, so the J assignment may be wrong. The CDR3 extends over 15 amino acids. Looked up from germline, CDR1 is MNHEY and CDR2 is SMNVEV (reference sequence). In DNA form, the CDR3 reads TGTGCCAGCAGTCGGCGGGAAGGGCTTGGAGAGACCCAGTACTTC. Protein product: CASSRREGLGETQYF.

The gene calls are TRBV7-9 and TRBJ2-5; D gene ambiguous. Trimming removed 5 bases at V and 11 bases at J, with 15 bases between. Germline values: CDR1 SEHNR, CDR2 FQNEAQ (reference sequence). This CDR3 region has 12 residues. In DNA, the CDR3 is TGTGCCAGCAGCCACCAAGGAAGAGAGCAGTACTTC. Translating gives CASSHQGREQYF. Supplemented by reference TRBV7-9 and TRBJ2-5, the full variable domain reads DTGVSQNPRHKITKRGQNVTFRCDPISEHNRLYWYRQTLGQGPEFLTYFQNEAQLEKSRLLSDRFSAERPKGSFSTLEIQRTEQGDSAMYLCASSHQGREQYFGPGTRLLVL.

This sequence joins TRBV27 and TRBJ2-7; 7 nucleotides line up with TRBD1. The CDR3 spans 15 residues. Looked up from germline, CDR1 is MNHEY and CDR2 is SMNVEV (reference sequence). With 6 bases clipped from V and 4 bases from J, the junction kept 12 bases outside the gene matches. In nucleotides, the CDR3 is TGTGCCAGCAGCCCTCAGGGCAGGGGGTGGTACGAGCAGTACTTC. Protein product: CASSPQGRGWYEQYF.

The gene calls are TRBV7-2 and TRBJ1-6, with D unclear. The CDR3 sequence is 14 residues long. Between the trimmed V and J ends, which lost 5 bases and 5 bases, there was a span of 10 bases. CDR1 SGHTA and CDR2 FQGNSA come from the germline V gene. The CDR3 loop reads CASSTTTHNSPLHF. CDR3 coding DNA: TGTGCCAGCAGCACGACAACTCATAATTCACCCCTCCACTTT. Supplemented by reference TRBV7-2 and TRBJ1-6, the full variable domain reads GAGVSQSPSNKVTEKGKDVELRCDPISGHTALYWYRQSLGQGLEFLIYFQGNSAPDKSGLPSDRFSAERTGGSVSTLTIQRTQQEDSAVYLCASSTTTHNSPLHFGNGTRLTVT.

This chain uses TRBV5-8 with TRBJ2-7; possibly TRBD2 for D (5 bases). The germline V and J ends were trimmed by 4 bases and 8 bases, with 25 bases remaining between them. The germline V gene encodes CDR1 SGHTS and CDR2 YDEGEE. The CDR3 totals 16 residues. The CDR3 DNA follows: TGTGCCAGCAGCCCCCAGGTTGAGGCGGGCTCCTTGAAGCAGTACTTC. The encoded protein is CASSPQVEAGSLKQYF.

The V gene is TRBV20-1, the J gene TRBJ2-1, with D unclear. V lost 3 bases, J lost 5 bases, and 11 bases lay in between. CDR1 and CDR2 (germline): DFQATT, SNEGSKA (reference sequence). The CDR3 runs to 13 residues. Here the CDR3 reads CSARRRLHNEQFF. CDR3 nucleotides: TGCAGTGCTAGGAGGCGGCTACACAATGAGCAGTTCTTC.

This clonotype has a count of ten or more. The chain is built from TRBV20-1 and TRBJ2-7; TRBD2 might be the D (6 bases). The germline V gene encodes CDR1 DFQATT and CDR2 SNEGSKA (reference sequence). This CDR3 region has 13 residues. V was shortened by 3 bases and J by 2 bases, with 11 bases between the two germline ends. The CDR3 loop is CSASEGLTYEQYF. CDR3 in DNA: TGCAGTGCTAGCGAGGGACTTACCTACGAGCAGTACTTC.

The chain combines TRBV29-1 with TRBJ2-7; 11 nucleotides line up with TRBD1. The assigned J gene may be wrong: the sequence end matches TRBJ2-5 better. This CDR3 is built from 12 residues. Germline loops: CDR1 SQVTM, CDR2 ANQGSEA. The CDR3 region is CSVEGTGGTQYF. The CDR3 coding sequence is TGCAGCGTTGAGGGGACAGGGGGGACCCAGTACTTC.

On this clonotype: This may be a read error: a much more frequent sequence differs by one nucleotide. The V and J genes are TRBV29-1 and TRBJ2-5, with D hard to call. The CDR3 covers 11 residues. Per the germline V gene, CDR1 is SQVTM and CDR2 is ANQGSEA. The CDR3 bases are TGCAGCGTTGACGTACAAGAGACCAAGTACTTC. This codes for CSVDVQETKYF.

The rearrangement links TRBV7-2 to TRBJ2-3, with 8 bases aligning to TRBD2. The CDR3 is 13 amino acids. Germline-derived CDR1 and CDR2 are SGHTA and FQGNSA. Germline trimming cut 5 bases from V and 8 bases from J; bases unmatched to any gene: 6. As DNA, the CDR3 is TGTGCCAGCAGCCCACGGGAGGGAGTTACGCAGTATTTT. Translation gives CASSPREGVTQYF.

The DNA of the CDR3 is TGTGCCAGCAGCAAAAGGGGCCGAAATGAGCAGTTCTTC. Protein: CASSKRGRNEQFF. The V and J genes are TRBV21-1 and TRBJ2-1; the DNA was not used to check the table's D call, TRBD1. TRBV21-1 is shown as a pseudogene. The CDR3 spans 13 residues.

The CDR3 region is CASSPGAVGTGANVLTF. The CDR3 DNA reads as TGTGCCAGCAGCCCTGGAGCGGTGGGGACCGGGGCCAACGTCCTGACTTTC. This chain uses TRBV9 with TRBJ2-6, with D perhaps matching TRBD1 or TRBD2 (5 bases each). V was trimmed by 4 bases and J by 4 bases, leaving 18 bases between them. The germline CDR1 and CDR2 sequences are SGDLS and YYNGEE. This CDR3 is built from 17 residues.

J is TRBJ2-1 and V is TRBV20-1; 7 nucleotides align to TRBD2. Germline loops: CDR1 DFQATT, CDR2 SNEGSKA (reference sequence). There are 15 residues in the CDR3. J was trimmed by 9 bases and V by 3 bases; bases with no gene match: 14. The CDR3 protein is CSASGRGRVRSEQFF. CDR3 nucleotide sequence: TGCAGTGCTAGTGGCCGTGGGAGGGTGAGAAGTGAGCAGTTCTTC.

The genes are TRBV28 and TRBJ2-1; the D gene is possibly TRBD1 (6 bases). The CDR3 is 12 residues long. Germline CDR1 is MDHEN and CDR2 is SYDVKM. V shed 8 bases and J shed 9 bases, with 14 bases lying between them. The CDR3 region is CASGSEGVEQFF. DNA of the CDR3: TGTGCCAGCGGATCCGAGGGGGTTGAGCAGTTCTTC.

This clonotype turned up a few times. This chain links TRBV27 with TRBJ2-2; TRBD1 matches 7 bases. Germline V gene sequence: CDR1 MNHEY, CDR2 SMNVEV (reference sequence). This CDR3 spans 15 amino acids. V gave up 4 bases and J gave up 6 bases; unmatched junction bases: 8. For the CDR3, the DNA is TGTGCCAGCAGTTGGGGACAGAGACTCGCCGGGGAGCTGTTTTTT. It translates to CASSWGQRLAGELFF.

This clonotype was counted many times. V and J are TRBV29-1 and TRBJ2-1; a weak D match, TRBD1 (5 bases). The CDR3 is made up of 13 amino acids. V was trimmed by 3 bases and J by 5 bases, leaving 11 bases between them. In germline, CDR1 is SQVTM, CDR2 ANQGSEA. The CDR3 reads CSVDALGDNEQFF. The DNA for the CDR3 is TGCAGCGTTGATGCGCTAGGGGACAATGAGCAGTTCTTC.

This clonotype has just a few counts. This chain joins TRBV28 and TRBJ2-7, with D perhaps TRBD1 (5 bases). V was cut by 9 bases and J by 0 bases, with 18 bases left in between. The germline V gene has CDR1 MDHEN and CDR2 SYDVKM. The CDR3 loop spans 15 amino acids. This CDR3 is CASLGRVESSYEQYF. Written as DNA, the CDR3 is TGTGCCAGTCTGGGGCGCGTTGAAAGCTCCTACGAGCAGTACTTC.

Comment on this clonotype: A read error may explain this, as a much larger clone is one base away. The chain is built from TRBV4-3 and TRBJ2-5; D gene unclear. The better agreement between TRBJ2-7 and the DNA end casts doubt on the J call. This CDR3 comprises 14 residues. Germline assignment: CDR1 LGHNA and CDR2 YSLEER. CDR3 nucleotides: TGCGCCGGCAGCCAAGATGTCGGGTACTACGAGCAGTACTTC. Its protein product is CAGSQDVGYYEQYF.

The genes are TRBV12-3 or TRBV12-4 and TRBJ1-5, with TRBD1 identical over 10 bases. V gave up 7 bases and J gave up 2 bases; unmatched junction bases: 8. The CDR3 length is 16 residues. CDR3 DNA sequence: TGTGCCAGCACTGAGACAGGGGGCTTGGGCAATCAGCCCCAGCATTTT. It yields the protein CASTETGGLGNQPQHF.

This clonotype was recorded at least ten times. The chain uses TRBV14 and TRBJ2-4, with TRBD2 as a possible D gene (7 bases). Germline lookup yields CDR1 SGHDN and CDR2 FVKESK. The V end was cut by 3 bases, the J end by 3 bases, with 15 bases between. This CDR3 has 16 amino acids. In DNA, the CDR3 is TGTGCCAGCAGCCAGCGAGGGGGGGATGGCAAAAACATTCAGTACTTC. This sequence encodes CASSQRGGDGKNIQYF.

The CDR3: CASSWAERDNEQFF. The CDR3 nucleotides are TGTGCCAGCAGCTGGGCGGAGAGGGACAATGAGCAGTTCTTC. The V call is TRBV7-2, the J call TRBJ2-1, with D tentatively TRBD2 (5 bases). V lost 4 bases to trimming and J lost 5 bases, with 12 bases between them. CDR1 SGHTA and CDR2 FQGNSA come from the germline V gene. This CDR3 contains 14 residues.

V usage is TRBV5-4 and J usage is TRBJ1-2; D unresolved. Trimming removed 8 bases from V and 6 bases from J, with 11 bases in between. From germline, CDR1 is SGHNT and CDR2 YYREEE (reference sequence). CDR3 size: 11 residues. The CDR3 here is CASSAPDGYTF. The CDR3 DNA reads TGTGCCAGTAGCGCACCTGATGGCTACACCTTC.

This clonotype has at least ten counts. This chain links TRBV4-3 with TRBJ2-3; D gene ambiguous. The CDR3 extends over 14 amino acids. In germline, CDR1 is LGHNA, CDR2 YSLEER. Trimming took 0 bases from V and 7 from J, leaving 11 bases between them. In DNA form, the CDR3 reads TGCGCCAGCAGCCAAGATGGGATGGGCAATACGCAGTATTTT. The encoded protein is CASSQDGMGNTQYF.

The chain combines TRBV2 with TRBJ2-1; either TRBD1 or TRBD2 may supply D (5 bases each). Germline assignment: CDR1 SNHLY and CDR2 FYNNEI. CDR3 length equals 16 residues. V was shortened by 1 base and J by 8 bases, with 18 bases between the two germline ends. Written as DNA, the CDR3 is TGTGCCAGCAGTGAAGGGCGGTACAGGAGGTCAGATGAGCAGTTCTTC. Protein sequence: CASSEGRYRRSDEQFF.

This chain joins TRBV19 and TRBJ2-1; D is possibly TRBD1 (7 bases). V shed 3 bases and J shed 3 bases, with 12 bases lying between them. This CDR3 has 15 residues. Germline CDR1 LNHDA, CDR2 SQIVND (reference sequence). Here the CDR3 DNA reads TGTGCCAGTAGTATCTCCCAGGGGGGCTACAATGAGCAGTTCTTC. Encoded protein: CASSISQGGYNEQFF. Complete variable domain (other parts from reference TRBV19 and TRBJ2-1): DGGITQSPKYLFRKEGQNVTLSCEQNLNHDAMYWYRQDPGQGLRLIYYSQIVNDFQKGDIAEGYSVSREKKESFPLTVTSAQKNPTAFYLCASSISQGGYNEQFFGPGTRLTVL.

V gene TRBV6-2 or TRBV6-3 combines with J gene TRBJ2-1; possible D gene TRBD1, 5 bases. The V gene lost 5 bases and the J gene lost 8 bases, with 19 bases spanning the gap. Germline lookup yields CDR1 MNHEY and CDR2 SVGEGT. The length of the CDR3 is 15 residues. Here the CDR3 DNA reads TGTGCCAGCAGTCGAATCCAACAGGTTGAAGATGAGCAGTTCTTC. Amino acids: CASSRIQQVEDEQFF.

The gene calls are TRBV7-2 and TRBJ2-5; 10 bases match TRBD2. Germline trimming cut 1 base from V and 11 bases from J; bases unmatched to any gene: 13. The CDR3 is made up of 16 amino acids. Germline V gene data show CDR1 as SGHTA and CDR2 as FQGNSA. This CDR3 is CASSLDLASGRGIQYF. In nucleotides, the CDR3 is TGTGCCAGCAGCTTAGATTTGGCTAGCGGGAGAGGTATTCAGTACTTC. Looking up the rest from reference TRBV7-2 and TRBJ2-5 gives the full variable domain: GAGVSQSPSNKVTEKGKDVELRCDPISGHTALYWYRQSLGQGLEFLIYFQGNSAPDKSGLPSDRFSAERTGGSVSTLTIQRTQQEDSAVYLCASSLDLASGRGIQYFGPGTRLLVL.

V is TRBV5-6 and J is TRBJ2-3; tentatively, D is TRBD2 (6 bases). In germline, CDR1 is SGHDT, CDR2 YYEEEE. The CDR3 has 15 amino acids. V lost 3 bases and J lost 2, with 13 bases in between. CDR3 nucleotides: TGTGCCAGCAGCTCTCAGGAGGGATTCACAGATACGCAGTATTTT. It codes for CASSSQEGFTDTQYF.